This record concerns one T cell receptor (beta chain) sequence. Its cognate antigen is unknown. The data stem from a study of cytomegalovirus exposure and HLA in healthy donors. Study information: Samples from HLA-typed donors yielded about 85 million unique TCRs in an early data release.

Study-wide points: Rarity marked most TCR sequences, yet some public TCRs occurred in many donors. What a later analysis showed was that several of the most significant clusters appeared linked to common viral pathogens.

Donors counted as nominally healthy when sampled, yet unrecorded immune exposures were likely. PCR amplification relied on 60 Vbeta primers (plus 13 Jbeta primers). Only in-frame clones appear in the TCRdb table, and some are missing; sequencing was by immunoSEQ multiplex PCR. There are about 120,000 clones in the sample; roughly 83% occur only once, and about 19% lies in the top ten. CDR1 and CDR2 from the germline V gene are GTSNPN and SVGIG (reference sequence). With 8 bases clipped from V and 1 base from J, the junction kept 5 bases outside the gene matches. The length of the CDR3 is 13 residues.

Sequencing input: PBMCs. V and J are TRBV30 and TRBJ1-2; 9 nucleotides match TRBD1. This TCR was recovered from a man aged 18 to 30 in good health and CMV-seropositive. In nucleotides, the CDR3 is TGTGCCCTCCGGGACAGGGTTAACTATGGCTACACCTTC. This translates into CALRDRVNYGYTF.